This T cell receptor (beta chain) was sequenced during a study of OX40 agonist ivuxolimab in advanced cancers. Sequenced by immunoSEQ multiplex PCR; TCRdb stores in-frame clones only, minus some. Seen here are around 94,000 clones, approximately 92% observed once, and the top ten hold about 3.6%. Findings and limits, study-wide: Researchers did not establish what antigens the expanded peripheral T cells target.

This clone was observed a single time. Antigen specificity is unknown. This receptor was taken from an adult with an advanced solid tumor such as melanoma, head and neck, liver or kidney cancer. Sample: CD4+ or CD8+ T cells sorted from blood, taken in a trial of the OX40 agonist ivuxolimab.

The DNA for the CDR3 is TGTGCCAGTAGTTCTCTGGGACAGGGGACCCCTGAAGCTTTCTTT. This encodes CASSSLGQGTPEAFF. The V and J genes are TRBV19 and TRBJ1-1, with 10 bases matching TRBD1. The ends lost 5 bases at V and 6 bases at J; junction bases unmatched: 9. Germline V gives CDR1 LNHDA, CDR2 SQIVND (reference sequence). The CDR3 contains 15 residues.